These 28 T cell receptor beta chains share one sample of origin, sequenced in a study of blood T cells in healthy people across ages (dated by TCRdb to between 2014 and 2017). Libraries came from 5' RACE. Sequenced using an Illumina HiSeq 2500. A second PCR of roughly 7 to 12 cycles was run with a J-beta primer mix and a sample-barcoded 5' primer. TCRdb took the public reads, trimmed them with fastp at Q25, ran MiXCR for clone calling and kept in-frame beta chains. Identical CDR3 protein sequences are pooled into one entry, listed with their most common genes and DNA. The sample table lists fewer than 1 million distinct CDR3 sequences, about 42% of them with a count of one. The top ten clonotypes cover 15% to 25% of the sample. Material: blood. These receptors came from a man in his 60s in good health.

The chain recombines TRBV20-1 with TRBJ2-3; TRBD2 matches at 13 bases. Losses at the gene ends were 3 bases for V and 2 bases for J; bases not matched to a gene: 5. From germline, CDR1 is DFQATT and CDR2 SNEGSKA (reference sequence). The CDR3 extends over 16 amino acids. The CDR3 sequence: CSASPGLAGFTDTQYF. CDR3 DNA: TGCAGTGCTAGCCCGGGACTAGCGGGGTTCACAGATACGCAGTATTTT.

V usage is TRBV20-1 and J usage is TRBJ2-3; D remains unclear. With 7 bases removed from V and 1 base from J, the gap between germline ends came to 12 bases. Germline CDR1 and CDR2: DFQATT and SNEGSKA (reference sequence). The CDR3 length is 13 residues. This CDR3 is CSDLRLGTDTQYF. Here the CDR3 DNA reads TGCAGTGACTTAAGGCTCGGCACAGATACGCAGTATTTT.

DNA of the CDR3: TGTGCCAGCAGGCGGGGGTTGACAGATACGCAGTATTTT. Translation gives CASRRGLTDTQYF. This chain connects TRBV27 to TRBJ2-3, with TRBD2 matching 7 bases. Germline values: CDR1 MNHEY, CDR2 SMNVEV (reference sequence). The CDR3 consists of 13 residues. The V segment lost 6 bases and the J segment 3 bases; nucleotides outside the gene matches: 3.

This chain links TRBV7-2 with TRBJ1-4; no definite D call. Germline V gene sequence: CDR1 SGHTA, CDR2 FQGNSA. CDR3 length equals 17 residues. Trimming removed 5 bases at V and 0 bases at J, with 16 bases between. The CDR3 loop reads CASSLRRAIATNEKLFF. The DNA of the CDR3 is TGTGCCAGCAGCCTTAGGCGGGCCATTGCAACTAATGAAAAACTGTTTTTT.

V is TRBV20-1 and J is TRBJ2-3; 7 bases align to TRBD2. Germline V lookup: CDR1 DFQATT, CDR2 SNEGSKA (reference sequence). The CDR3 has 14 residues. After removal of 5 bases from V and 6 bases from J, the junction contained 11 bases not matched to a gene. CDR3 residues: CSARPGGTPDTQYF. For the CDR3, the DNA is TGCAGTGCTCGCCCCGGGGGGACTCCGGATACGCAGTATTTT.

This sequence joins TRBV20-1 and TRBJ2-5; 12 bases agree with TRBD1. With the DNA end fitting TRBJ2-7 better, the J assignment may be wrong. CDR3 size: 15 residues. CDR1 DFQATT and CDR2 SNEGSKA come from the germline V gene (reference sequence). The DNA of the CDR3 is TGCAGTGCAGTAACAAGGGACAGGGGGCTGGGCGAGCAGTACTTC. This translates into CSAVTRDRGLGEQYF.

The rearrangement uses TRBV20-1 and TRBJ2-4; 7 nucleotides agree with TRBD1. The end of the DNA fits TRBJ2-7 better, so the J call may be wrong. There are 14 residues in the CDR3. Germline CDR1 and CDR2: DFQATT and SNEGSKA (reference sequence). The CDR3 sequence: CSALTGAEVCEQYF. CDR3 DNA sequence: TGCAGTGCTCTTACAGGGGCTGAGGTCTGCGAGCAGTACTTC.

The chain couples TRBV6-2 or TRBV6-3 to TRBJ1-6, with a tentative D call TRBD1 (5 bases). Deletions cut 7 bases from V and 4 bases from J, with 17 bases between. Germline V gene lookup returns CDR1 MNHEY and CDR2 SVGEGT. The CDR3 loop spans 16 amino acids. CDR3 sequence reads: CASIDPGYGYNSPLHF. The CDR3 region has the DNA TGTGCCAGCATCGACCCAGGGTACGGGTATAATTCACCCCTCCACTTT.

For this clonotype: The junction departs from germline at one end; a sequencing error may be responsible. The J gene is TRBJ2-5, the V gene TRBV29-1; tentatively, D is TRBD1 (6 bases). The DNA end favors TRBJ2-7, so the J call may be wrong. The CDR3 runs 12 residues. Germline values: CDR1 SQVTM, CDR2 ANQGSEA. The chain's CDR3 is CGVQDSPYEQYF. DNA of the CDR3: TGCGGCGTCCAGGACAGCCCTTACGAGCAGTACTTC.

V usage is TRBV2 and J usage is TRBJ1-4; D call uncertain. In germline, CDR1 is SNHLY, CDR2 FYNNEI. The length of the CDR3 is 13 residues. The ends were cut back, 8 bases at V and 5 bases at J, with 12 bases in the middle. The CDR3 here is CASGRSGNEKLFF. CDR3 DNA: TGTGCCAGCGGGAGATCGGGAAATGAAAAACTGTTTTTT.

This clonotype showed up just a few times. V gene TRBV6-1 combines with J gene TRBJ1-2; unclear D gene. Germline CDR1 and CDR2: MNHNS and SASEGT. V dropped 6 bases and J dropped 4 bases, with 18 bases sitting between them. The CDR3 has 15 amino acids. The CDR3 nucleotides are TGTGCCAGCAGCTCCCATACCCCAGGCCGCTATGGCTACACCTTC. Translating gives CASSSHTPGRYGYTF.

This clonotype appeared many times. The chain couples TRBV13 to TRBJ2-7; a possible D gene is TRBD1 (5 bases). This CDR3 spans 14 amino acids. V was pared by 5 bases and J by 0 bases, with 11 bases between. The V gene's germline CDR1 is PRHDT and CDR2 FYEKMQ (reference sequence). The CDR3 spells CASSRQSSSYEQYF. Written as DNA, the CDR3 is TGTGCCAGCAGCCGACAGAGCAGCTCCTACGAGCAGTACTTC.

This rearrangement joins TRBV5-1 to TRBJ2-5; D may be TRBD1 (5 bases). The tail of the sequence fits TRBJ2-7 better, so the J call may be wrong. The CDR3 runs to 14 residues. The germline V gene has CDR1 SGHRS and CDR2 YFSETQ. The CDR3 sequence is CASSLALGVTEQYF. DNA for the CDR3: TGCGCCAGCAGCTTAGCTTTAGGGGTGACCGAGCAGTACTTC.

The J gene is TRBJ1-1, the V gene TRBV5-1, with a weak D call TRBD1 (5 bases). This CDR3 has 12 residues. Trimming cost V 0 bases and J 8 bases, with 8 bases left between them. Germline loops: CDR1 SGHRS, CDR2 YFSETQ. The CDR3 reads CASSLGAGEAFF. In DNA, the CDR3 is TGCGCCAGCAGCTTGGGGGCAGGGGAAGCTTTCTTT.

The CDR3: CASSQDNGMSTDTQYF. Here the CDR3 DNA reads TGCGCCAGCAGCCAAGATAACGGGATGAGCACAGATACGCAGTATTTT. The V gene is TRBV4-1, the J gene TRBJ2-3; a weak D match, TRBD2 (5 bases). This CDR3 comprises 16 residues. Germline CDR1 and CDR2: MGHRA and YSYEKL. V lost 0 bases and J lost 0, with 10 bases in between.

This chain connects TRBV6-5 to TRBJ2-7; D is perhaps TRBD2 (5 bases). Germline CDR1 and CDR2: MNHEY and SVGAGI. V lost 5 bases to trimming and J lost 1 base, with 12 bases between them. The CDR3 runs 14 residues. This CDR3 reads CASSQDGESYEQYF. The CDR3, as DNA: TGTGCCAGCAGTCAGGACGGGGAGTCCTACGAGCAGTACTTC.

This clonotype was observed many times. This chain connects TRBV7-9 to TRBJ2-4; 7 bases match TRBD1. The CDR3 length is 14 residues. The J segment lost 5 bases and the V segment lost 1 base, leaving 2 bases of the junction unmatched. The germline CDR1 and CDR2 sequences are SEHNR and FQNEAQ (reference sequence). The CDR3 DNA sequence: TGTGCCAGCAGCTTAGGGACAGGACAAAACATTCAGTACTTC. It translates to CASSLGTGQNIQYF.

A single count supports this clonotype. V and J are TRBV7-3 and TRBJ2-5; 12 positions match TRBD2. Looked up from germline, CDR1 is SGHTA and CDR2 is FQGTGA. With 2 bases clipped from V and 3 bases from J, the junction kept 10 bases outside the gene matches. The CDR3 runs 18 residues. The CDR3 region has the DNA TGTGCCAGCAGCTTAGGACCTAGCGGGGGGGCCAGCGAAGAGACCCAGTACTTC. Amino acid sequence: CASSLGPSGGASEETQYF.

The chain couples TRBV15 to TRBJ2-5, with 10 bases that match TRBD1. With the DNA end fitting TRBJ2-7 better, the J assignment may be wrong. The CDR3 is made up of 16 amino acids. The germline gives CDR1 LNHNV, CDR2 YYDKDF (reference sequence). CDR3 nucleotide sequence: TGTGCCACCAGCAGAGAGGGCGGGACAGGGGTTCACGAGCAGTACTTC. This gives the protein CATSREGGTGVHEQYF.

There are a few counts of this clonotype. The chain is built from TRBV15 and TRBJ2-5; TRBD2 might be the D (7 bases). There are 18 residues in the CDR3. Germline loops: CDR1 LNHNV, CDR2 YYDKDF (reference sequence). The V and J ends lost 0 bases and 0 bases respectively, with 17 bases between them. The CDR3 here is CATSRDAGARTYQETQYF. As DNA, the CDR3 is TGTGCCACCAGCAGAGATGCGGGGGCCAGAACTTACCAAGAGACCCAGTACTTC.

Only a few counts were recorded for this clonotype. This chain uses TRBV7-9 with TRBJ1-2; weak D call: TRBD1 (5 bases). The V end was cut by 6 bases, the J end by 8 bases, with 37 bases between. Germline lookup yields CDR1 SEHNR and CDR2 FQNEAQ (reference sequence). The CDR3 covers 20 residues. The CDR3 DNA follows: TGTGCCAGCAGTTCCGCGGGTCAGGGAAGCAACGCCGGGGTCTCGGGGGGCTACACCTTC. It is translated as CASSSAGQGSNAGVSGGYTF. The variable domain in full, with the rest retrieved from reference TRBV7-9 and TRBJ1-2, is DTGVSQNPRHKITKRGQNVTFRCDPISEHNRLYWYRQTLGQGPEFLTYFQNEAQLEKSRLLSDRFSAERPKGSFSTLEIQRTEQGDSAMYLCASSSAGQGSNAGVSGGYTFGSGTRLTVV.

V usage is TRBV15 and J usage is TRBJ2-1; 8 bases fit TRBD1. CDR3 size: 17 residues. The V gene end was trimmed by 0 bases and the J gene end by 5 bases; junction bases not matched to a gene: 9. Germline assignment: CDR1 LNHNV and CDR2 YYDKDF (reference sequence). The CDR3 coding sequence is TGTGCCACCAGCAGAGATTCGCGACAGGGGCTCAACAATGAGCAGTTCTTC. It specifies CATSRDSRQGLNNEQFF.

This rearrangement joins TRBV15 to TRBJ2-7; D tentatively reads TRBD1 or TRBD2 (5 bases each). This CDR3 region has 13 residues. In germline, CDR1 is LNHNV, CDR2 YYDKDF (reference sequence). Trimming stripped 6 bases from V and 0 bases from J, with 9 bases between. The CDR3 loop reads CATRAGSSYEQYF. The CDR3 region has the DNA TGTGCCACCAGGGCAGGGAGCTCCTACGAGCAGTACTTC.

CDR3 amino acids: CASAGLGGELFF. Here the CDR3 DNA reads TGTGCCAGCGCAGGGCTAGGCGGGGAGCTGTTTTTT. The J gene is TRBJ2-2, the V gene TRBV9; TRBD1 is a possible D gene (5 bases). V was clipped by 7 bases and J by 7 bases, with 11 bases between them. Germline assignment: CDR1 SGDLS and CDR2 YYNGEE. The CDR3 spans 12 residues.

The chain is built from TRBV7-9 and TRBJ2-5, with a tentative D call TRBD1 (5 bases). CDR3 length equals 15 residues. Trimming removed 3 bases at V and 3 bases at J, with 14 bases between. Germline assignment: CDR1 SEHNR and CDR2 FQNEAQ (reference sequence). The CDR3 DNA follows: TGTGCCAGCAGCTTCAGCCAGGGTGGAAAAGAGACCCAGTACTTC. The encoded protein is CASSFSQGGKETQYF.

The V and J genes are TRBV28 and TRBJ2-7; a weak D match, TRBD2 (5 bases). The germline CDR1 and CDR2 sequences are MDHEN and SYDVKM. Trimming took 7 bases from V and 6 from J, leaving 22 bases between them. CDR3 length: 15 residues. The CDR3 DNA sequence: TGTGCCAGCATTTCTTCCCGCGGGCATTATAGCGAGCAGTACTTC. It yields the protein CASISSRGHYSEQYF.

The DNA of the CDR3 is TGTGCCAGCAACGTGCAGGGGGCGAAGAATTCACCCCTCCACTTT. Encoded protein: CASNVQGAKNSPLHF. This sequence joins TRBV7-2 and TRBJ1-6, with 8 bases aligning to TRBD1. The CDR3 spans 15 residues. The germline V gene has CDR1 SGHTA and CDR2 FQGNSA. V shed 7 bases, J shed 7 bases, and the junction held 9 bases outside the gene matches.

CDR3 in DNA: TGTGCCAGCAGTGGGCCCCGGACGGGGAACTCCTACGAGCAGTACTTC. It encodes CASSGPRTGNSYEQYF. The chain couples TRBV25-1 to TRBJ2-7, with D perhaps TRBD2 (5 bases). The CDR3 runs to 16 residues. Per germline, CDR1 MGHDK and CDR2 SYGVNS. V was cut by 4 bases and J by 0 bases, with 16 bases left in between.